This T cell receptor beta chain was retrieved from a study of T cell repertoires in cytomegalovirus infection. The overall study: A matching HLA type, together with CMV infection, was signaled by public TCR beta signatures. Findings and limits, study-wide: The response measured ex vivo was dominated by TCR beta clonotypes (HLA-C-restricted and CMV-specific). The cumulative frequency of public TCR beta families distinguished individuals who carried CMV together with the relevant HLA.

This clonotype was seen at least ten times. The antigen remains undetermined. Each CDR3 protein is one row after TCRdb ran MiXCR on the reads. Counted here are hundreds of thousands of distinct CDR3 sequences, 17% occurring once; the ten biggest clones make up around 13%. The CDR3 length is 17 residues. V shed 2 bases and J shed 4 bases, with 20 bases lying between them. Germline V gene lookup returns CDR1 SNHLY and CDR2 FYNNEI. The chain carries TRBV2 and TRBJ2-5; maybe TRBD2 (7 bases). The sequence came from a human donor in good health (CMV status not recorded). Some clones in this sample may be carry-over from other donors' samples. Material for sequencing was PBMCs. Here the CDR3 DNA reads TGTGCCAGCAGTGAATTATCGGCGGGGGCCGCCCCAGAGACCCAGTACTTC. Protein: CASSELSAGAAPETQYF.